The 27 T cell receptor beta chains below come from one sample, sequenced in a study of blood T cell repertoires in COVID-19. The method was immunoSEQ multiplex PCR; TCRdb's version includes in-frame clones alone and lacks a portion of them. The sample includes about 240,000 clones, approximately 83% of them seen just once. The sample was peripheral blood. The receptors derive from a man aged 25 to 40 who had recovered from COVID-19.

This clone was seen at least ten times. CDR3 protein: CASSSGGGEAFF. CDR3 sequence (DNA): TGTGCCAGCAGTTCGGGAGGGGGGGAAGCTTTCTTT. J is TRBJ1-1 and V is TRBV7-9; D might be TRBD1 (6 bases). The V and J ends lost 6 bases and 8 bases respectively, with 13 bases between them. Germline V gives CDR1 SEHNR, CDR2 FQNEAQ (reference sequence). CDR3 length equals 12 residues.

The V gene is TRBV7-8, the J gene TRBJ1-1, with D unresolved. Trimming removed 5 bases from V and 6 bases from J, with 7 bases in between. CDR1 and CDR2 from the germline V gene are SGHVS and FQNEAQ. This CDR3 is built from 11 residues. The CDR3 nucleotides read TGTGCCAGCAGCCTTTCGGCTGAAGCTTTCTTT. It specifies CASSLSAEAFF.

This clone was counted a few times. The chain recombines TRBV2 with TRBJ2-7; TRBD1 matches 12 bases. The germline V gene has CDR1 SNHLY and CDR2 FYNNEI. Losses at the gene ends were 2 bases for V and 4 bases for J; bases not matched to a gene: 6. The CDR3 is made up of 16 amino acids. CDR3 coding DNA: TGTGCCAGCAGTGAACGGGACAGGGGGCATCGTTACGAGCAGTACGTC. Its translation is CASSERDRGHRYEQYV.

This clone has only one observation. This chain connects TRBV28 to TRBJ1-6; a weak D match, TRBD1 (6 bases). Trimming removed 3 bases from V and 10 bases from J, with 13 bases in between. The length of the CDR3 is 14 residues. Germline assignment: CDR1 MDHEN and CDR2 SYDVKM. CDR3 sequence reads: CASSFEGVGSPLHF. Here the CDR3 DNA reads TGTGCCAGCAGTTTTGAGGGGGTAGGATCACCCCTCCACTTT.

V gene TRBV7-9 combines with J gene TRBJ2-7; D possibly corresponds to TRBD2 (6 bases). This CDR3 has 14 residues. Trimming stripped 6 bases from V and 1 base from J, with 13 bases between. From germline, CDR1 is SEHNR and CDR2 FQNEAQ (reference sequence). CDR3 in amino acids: CASRVQGGSYEQYF. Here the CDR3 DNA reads TGTGCCAGCAGAGTCCAGGGAGGATCCTACGAGCAGTACTTC.

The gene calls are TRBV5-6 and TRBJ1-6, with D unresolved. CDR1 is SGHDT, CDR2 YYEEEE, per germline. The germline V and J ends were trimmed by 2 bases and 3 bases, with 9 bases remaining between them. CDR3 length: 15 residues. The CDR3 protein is CASSFLGYYNSPLHF. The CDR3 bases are TGTGCCAGCAGCTTTTTGGGCTACTATAATTCACCCCTCCACTTT.

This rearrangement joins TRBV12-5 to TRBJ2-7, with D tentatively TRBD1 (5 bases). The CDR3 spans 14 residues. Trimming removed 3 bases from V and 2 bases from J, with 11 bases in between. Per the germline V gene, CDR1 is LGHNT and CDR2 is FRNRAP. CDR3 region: CASGFRALPYEQYV. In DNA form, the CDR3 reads TGTGCTAGTGGTTTCAGGGCGCTTCCCTACGAGCAGTACGTC.

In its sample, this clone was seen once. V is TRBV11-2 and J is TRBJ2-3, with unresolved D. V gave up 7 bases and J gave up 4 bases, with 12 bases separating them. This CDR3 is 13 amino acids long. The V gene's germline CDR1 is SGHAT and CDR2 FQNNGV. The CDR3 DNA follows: TGTGCCAGCACCCTATCTACCCCAGATACGCAGTATTTT. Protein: CASTLSTPDTQYF.

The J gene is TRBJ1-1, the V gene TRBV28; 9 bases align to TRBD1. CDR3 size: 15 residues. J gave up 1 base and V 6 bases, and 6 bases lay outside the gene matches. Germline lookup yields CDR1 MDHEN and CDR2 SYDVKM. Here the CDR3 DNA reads TGTGCCAGCAGCGAACAGGGGGCAGGGAACACTGAAGCTTTCTTT. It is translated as CASSEQGAGNTEAFF.

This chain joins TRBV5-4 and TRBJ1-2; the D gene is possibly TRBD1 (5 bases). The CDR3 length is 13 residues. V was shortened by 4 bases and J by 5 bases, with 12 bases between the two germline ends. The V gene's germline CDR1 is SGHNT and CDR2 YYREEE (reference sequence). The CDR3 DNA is TGTGCCAGCAGCGTTGGACGGGGGTATGGCTACACCTTC. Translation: CASSVGRGYGYTF.

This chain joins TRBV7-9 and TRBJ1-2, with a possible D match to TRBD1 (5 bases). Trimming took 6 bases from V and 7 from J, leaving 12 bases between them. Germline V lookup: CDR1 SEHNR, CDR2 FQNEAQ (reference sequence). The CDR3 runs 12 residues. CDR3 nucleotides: TGTGCCAGCAGTCGGGGGTCGGGTGGCTACACCTTC. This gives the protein CASSRGSGGYTF.

CDR3 nucleotides: TGCAGCGTTGAAGCCTGGGGAGTGGAGACCCAGTACTTC. Amino acid sequence: CSVEAWGVETQYF. The rearrangement uses TRBV29-1 and TRBJ2-5, with a weak D call TRBD2 (5 bases). The V gene's germline CDR1 is SQVTM and CDR2 ANQGSEA. Trimming shortened V by 1 base and J by 5 bases, and 11 bases separated the two germline ends. This CDR3 has 13 amino acids.

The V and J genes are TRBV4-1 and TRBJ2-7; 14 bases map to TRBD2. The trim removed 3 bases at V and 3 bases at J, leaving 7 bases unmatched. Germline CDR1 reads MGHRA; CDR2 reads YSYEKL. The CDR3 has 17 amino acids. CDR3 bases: TGCGCCAGCAGCCAGACCGGACTAGCGGGGGGAAACTACGAGCAGTACTTC. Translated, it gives CASSQTGLAGGNYEQYF.

The CDR3 DNA sequence: TGTGCCAGCAGAACGACAGGGCAGTCACAGCCCCAGCATTTT. It specifies CASRTTGQSQPQHF. V and J are TRBV28 and TRBJ1-5; 7 bases fit TRBD1. V lost 6 bases to trimming and J lost 7 bases; unmatched junction nucleotides: 9. The CDR3 is 14 residues long. From germline, CDR1 is MDHEN and CDR2 SYDVKM.

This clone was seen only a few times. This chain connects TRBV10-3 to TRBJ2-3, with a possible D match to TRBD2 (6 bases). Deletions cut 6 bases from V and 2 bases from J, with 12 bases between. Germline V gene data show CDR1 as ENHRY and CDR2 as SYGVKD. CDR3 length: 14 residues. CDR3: CAIRDRGITDTQYF. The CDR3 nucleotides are TGTGCCATCAGGGATCGGGGGATCACAGATACGCAGTATTTT.

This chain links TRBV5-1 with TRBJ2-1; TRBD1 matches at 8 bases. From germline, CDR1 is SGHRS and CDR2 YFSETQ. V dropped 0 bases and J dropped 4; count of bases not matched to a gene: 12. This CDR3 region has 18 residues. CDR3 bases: TGCGCCAGCAGCTTGGGGCAGGGGGCCGGTACTAGGTACAATGAGCAGTTCTTC. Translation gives CASSLGQGAGTRYNEQFF. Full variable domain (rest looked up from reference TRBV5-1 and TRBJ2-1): KAGVTQTPRYLIKTRGQQVTLSCSPISGHRSVSWYQQTPGQGLQFLFEYFSETQRNKGNFPGRFSGRQFSNSRSEMNVSTLELGDSALYLCASSLGQGAGTRYNEQFFGPGTRLTVL.

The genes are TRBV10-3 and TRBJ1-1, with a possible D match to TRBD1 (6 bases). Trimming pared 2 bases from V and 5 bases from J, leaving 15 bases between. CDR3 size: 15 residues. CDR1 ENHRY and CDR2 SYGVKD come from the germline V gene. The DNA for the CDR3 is TGTGCCATCAGTGAGAGTGCGGGGGCAAGGACTGAAGCTTTCTTT. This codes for CAISESAGARTEAFF.

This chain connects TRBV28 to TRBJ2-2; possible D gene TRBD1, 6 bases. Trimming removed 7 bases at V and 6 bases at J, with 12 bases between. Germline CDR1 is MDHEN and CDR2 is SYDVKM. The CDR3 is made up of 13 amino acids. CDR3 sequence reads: CASNLRGSGELFF. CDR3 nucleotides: TGTGCCAGCAACCTCAGGGGTTCCGGGGAGCTGTTTTTT.

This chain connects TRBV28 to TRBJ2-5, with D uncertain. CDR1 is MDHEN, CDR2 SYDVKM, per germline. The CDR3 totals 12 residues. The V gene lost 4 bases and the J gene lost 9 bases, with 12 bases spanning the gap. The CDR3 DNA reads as TGTGCCAGCAGTTCGGATGGCAGGTCCCAGTACTTC. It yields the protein CASSSDGRSQYF.

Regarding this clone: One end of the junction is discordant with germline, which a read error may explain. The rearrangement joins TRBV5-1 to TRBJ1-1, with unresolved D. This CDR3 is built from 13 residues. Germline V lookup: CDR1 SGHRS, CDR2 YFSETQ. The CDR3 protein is CASSFWENSEAFF. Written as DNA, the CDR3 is TGCGCCAGCAGCTTTTGGGAGAACAGTGAAGCTTTCTTT. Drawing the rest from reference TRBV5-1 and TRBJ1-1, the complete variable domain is KAGVTQTPRYLIKTRGQQVTLSCSPISGHRSVSWYQQTPGQGLQFLFEYFSETQRNKGNFPGRFSGRQFSNSRSEMNVSTLELGDSALYLCASSFWENSEAFFGQGTRLTVV.

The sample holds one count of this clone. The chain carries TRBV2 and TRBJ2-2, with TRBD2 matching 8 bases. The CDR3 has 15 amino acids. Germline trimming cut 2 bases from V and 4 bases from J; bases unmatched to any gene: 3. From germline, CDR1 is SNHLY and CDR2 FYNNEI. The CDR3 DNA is TGTGCCAGCAGTGAATACGGGGGGGTCACCGGGGAGCTGTTTTTT. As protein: CASSEYGGVTGELFF. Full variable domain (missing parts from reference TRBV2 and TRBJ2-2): EPEVTQTPSHQVTQMGQEVILRCVPISNHLYFYWYRQILGQKVEFLVSFYNNEISEKSEIFDDQFSVERPDGSNFTLKIRSTKLEDSAMYFCASSEYGGVTGELFFGEGSRLTVL.

CDR3 nucleotides: TGTGCCAGCAGTGAAACGCAGGCAGGAAATTCACCCCTCCACTTT. Residues: CASSETQAGNSPLHF. The rearrangement uses TRBV6-1 and TRBJ1-6; D unresolved. The CDR3 is 15 amino acids. With 2 bases removed from V and 7 bases from J, the gap between germline ends came to 12 bases. Looked up from germline, CDR1 is MNHNS and CDR2 is SASEGT.

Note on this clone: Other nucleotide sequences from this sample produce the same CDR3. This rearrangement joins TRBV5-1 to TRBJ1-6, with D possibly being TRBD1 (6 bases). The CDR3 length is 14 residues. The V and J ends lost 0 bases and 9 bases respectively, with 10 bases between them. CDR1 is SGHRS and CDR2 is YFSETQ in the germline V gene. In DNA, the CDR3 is TGCGCCAGCAGCTTGGCAGGGGTAGGTTCACCCCTCCACTTT. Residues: CASSLAGVGSPLHF.

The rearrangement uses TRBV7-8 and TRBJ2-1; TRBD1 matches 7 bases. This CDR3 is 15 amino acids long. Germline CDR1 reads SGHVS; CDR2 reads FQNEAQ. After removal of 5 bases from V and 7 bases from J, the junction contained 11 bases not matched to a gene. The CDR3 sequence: CASSLGTDVYNEQFF. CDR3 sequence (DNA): TGTGCCAGCAGCCTCGGGACAGACGTTTATAATGAGCAGTTCTTC.

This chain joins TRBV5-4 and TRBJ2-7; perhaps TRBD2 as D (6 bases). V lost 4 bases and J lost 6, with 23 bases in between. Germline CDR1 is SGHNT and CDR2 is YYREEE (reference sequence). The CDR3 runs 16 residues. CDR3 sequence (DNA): TGTGCCAGCAGCCCGCCGGGCAGCGGGTTATGGGGCGAGCAGTACTTC. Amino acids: CASSPPGSGLWGEQYF.

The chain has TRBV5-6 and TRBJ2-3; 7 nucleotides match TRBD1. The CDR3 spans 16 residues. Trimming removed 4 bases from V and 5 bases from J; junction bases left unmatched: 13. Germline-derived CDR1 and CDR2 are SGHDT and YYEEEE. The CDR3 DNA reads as TGTGCCAGCAGCCGGGACCTGACAGGGAATGGAGATACGCAGTATTTT. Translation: CASSRDLTGNGDTQYF.

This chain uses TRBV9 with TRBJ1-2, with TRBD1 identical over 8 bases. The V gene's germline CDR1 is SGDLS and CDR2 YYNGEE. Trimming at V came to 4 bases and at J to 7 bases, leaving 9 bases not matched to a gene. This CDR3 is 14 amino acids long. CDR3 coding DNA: TGTGCCAGCAGCACGCGGACAGGGTGGGGTGGCTACACCTTC. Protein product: CASSTRTGWGGYTF. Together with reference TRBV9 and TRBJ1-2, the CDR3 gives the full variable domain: DSGVTQTPKHLITATGQRVTLRCSPRSGDLSVYWYQQSLDQGLQFLIQYYNGEERAKGNILERFSAQQFPDLHSELNLSSLELGDSALYFCASSTRTGWGGYTFGSGTRLTVV.